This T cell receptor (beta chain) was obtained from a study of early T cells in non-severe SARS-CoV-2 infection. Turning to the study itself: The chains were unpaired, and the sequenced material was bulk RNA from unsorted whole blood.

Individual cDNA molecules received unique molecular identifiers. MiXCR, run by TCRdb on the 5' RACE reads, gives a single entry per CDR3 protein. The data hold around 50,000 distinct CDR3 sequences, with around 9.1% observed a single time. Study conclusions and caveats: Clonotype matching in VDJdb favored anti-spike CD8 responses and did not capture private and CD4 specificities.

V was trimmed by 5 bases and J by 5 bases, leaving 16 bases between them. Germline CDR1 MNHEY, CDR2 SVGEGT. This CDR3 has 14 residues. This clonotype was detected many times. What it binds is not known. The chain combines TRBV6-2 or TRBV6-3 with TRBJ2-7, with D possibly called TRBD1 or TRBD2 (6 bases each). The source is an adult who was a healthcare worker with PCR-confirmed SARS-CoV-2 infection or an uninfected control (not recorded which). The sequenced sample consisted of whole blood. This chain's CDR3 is CASSEEGGIHEQYF. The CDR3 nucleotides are TGTGCCAGCAGTGAGGAGGGGGGAATCCACGAGCAGTACTTC.